Presented here are 13 T cell receptor beta chains from one specimen sequenced in a study of Tregs in tolerant kidney transplant recipients. This table comes from immunoSEQ multiplex PCR, and its TCRdb copy is limited to in-frame clones, with some not included. This sample has fewer than 150,000 clones; roughly 92% occur once, and the top ten carry more than 0.45%. The sequencing input was CD4+ T cells from blood. The receptors shown here come from a human donor in good health.

This chain connects TRBV15 to TRBJ1-2; D ambiguous. Germline CDR1 reads LNHNV; CDR2 reads YYDKDF (reference sequence). Between the trimmed V and J ends, which lost 5 bases and 3 bases, there was a span of 13 bases. This CDR3 is built from 14 residues. CDR3 sequence reads: CATSERSDYYGYTF. The DNA of the CDR3 is TGTGCCACCAGCGAGCGGTCAGACTACTATGGCTACACCTTC.

The V call is TRBV2, the J call TRBJ1-4, with 9 bases matching TRBD1. There are 13 residues in the CDR3. Looked up from germline, CDR1 is SNHLY and CDR2 is FYNNEI. V shed 10 bases, J shed 5 bases, and the junction held 5 bases outside the gene matches. For the CDR3, the DNA is TGTGCCACCACCGGGACAGGGAATGAAAAACTGTTTTTT. Translation gives CATTGTGNEKLFF. The variable domain in full, with the rest retrieved from reference TRBV2 and TRBJ1-4, is EPEVTQTPSHQVTQMGQEVILRCVPISNHLYFYWYRQILGQKVEFLVSFYNNEISEKSEIFDDQFSVERPDGSNFTLKIRSTKLEDSAMYFCATTGTGNEKLFFGSGTQLSVL.

The chain joins TRBV18 to TRBJ2-3; the D gene is possibly TRBD1 (5 bases). The CDR3 length is 14 residues. The V and J ends lost 2 bases and 6 bases respectively, with 12 bases between them. CDR1 KGHSH and CDR2 LQKENI come from the germline V gene. Written as DNA, the CDR3 is TGTGCCAGCTCACCAATCAGGGAAGAGGATACGCAGTATTTT. Its protein product is CASSPIREEDTQYF. Together with reference TRBV18 and TRBJ2-3, the CDR3 gives the full variable domain: NAGVMQNPRHLVRRRGQEARLRCSPMKGHSHVYWYRQLPEEGLKFMVYLQKENIIDESGMPKERFSAEFPKEGPSILRIQQVVRGDSAAYFCASSPIREEDTQYFGPGTRLTVL.

The chain links TRBV19 to TRBJ2-5; D uncertain. The V gene lost 5 bases and the J gene lost 5 bases, with 15 bases spanning the gap. Looked up from germline, CDR1 is LNHDA and CDR2 is SQIVND (reference sequence). The CDR3 is made up of 14 amino acids. As DNA, the CDR3 is TGTGCCAGTAGTCCTCGACCCCCTCCGGAGACCCAGTACTTC. Its translation: CASSPRPPPETQYF.

V usage is TRBV4-1 and J usage is TRBJ1-4, with D possibly matching TRBD1 (5 bases). The CDR3 spans 15 residues. Germline CDR1 MGHRA, CDR2 YSYEKL. V dropped 4 bases and J dropped 1 base, with 10 bases sitting between them. The CDR3 DNA reads TGCGCCAGCAGCCCCCGGGGGGGAACTAATGAAAAACTGTTTTTT. As protein: CASSPRGGTNEKLFF.

This clone was recorded once. This chain uses TRBV6-5 with TRBJ1-4; perhaps TRBD1 as D (6 bases). This CDR3 region has 15 residues. Germline values: CDR1 MNHEY, CDR2 SVGAGI. Between the trimmed V and J ends, which lost 4 bases and 9 bases, there was a span of 18 bases. The CDR3 bases are TGTGCCAGCAGTTTCTTAGGGGGTGGTGGGAAAAAACTGTTTTTT. This sequence encodes CASSFLGGGGKKLFF.

The chain joins TRBV6-4 to TRBJ2-2; 7 bases fit TRBD1. The CDR3 totals 14 residues. V lost 6 bases and J lost 3; bases outside the gene matches: 4. Germline CDR1 reads MRHNA; CDR2 reads SNTAGT. The CDR3 loop is CASRGQADTGELFF. The DNA for the CDR3 is TGTGCCAGCAGAGGACAGGCGGACACCGGGGAGCTGTTTTTT.

The chain links TRBV19 to TRBJ1-2, with D possibly matching TRBD1 (6 bases). Germline V gives CDR1 LNHDA, CDR2 SQIVND (reference sequence). The V end lost 2 bases, the J end lost 8 bases, and 12 bases lay between the germline ends. The CDR3 extends over 13 amino acids. For the CDR3, the DNA is TGTGCCAGTAGTATAAGGCAGGGGACGGGCTACACCTTC. Its protein product is CASSIRQGTGYTF.

V is TRBV5-1 and J is TRBJ2-3, with D possibly TRBD2 on 5 matching bases. The CDR3 is 15 amino acids. Per germline, CDR1 SGHRS and CDR2 YFSETQ. Trimming pared 7 bases from V and 2 bases from J, leaving 17 bases between. The CDR3 sequence is CASRARAGPTDTQYF. CDR3 bases: TGCGCCAGCCGCGCCCGGGCGGGCCCCACAGATACGCAGTATTTT.

The chain joins TRBV6-1 to TRBJ2-7; D assignment may be TRBD1 or TRBD2 (5 bases each). CDR1 is MNHNS and CDR2 is SASEGT in the germline V gene. V was shortened by 1 base and J by 2 bases, with 9 bases between the two germline ends. The CDR3 extends over 14 amino acids. The DNA of the CDR3 is TGTGCCAGCAGTGAAGTGATGGGGGCCTACGAGCAGTACTTC. This codes for CASSEVMGAYEQYF.

This rearrangement joins TRBV5-4 to TRBJ2-7; D is undetermined. The CDR3 totals 12 residues. Germline V lookup: CDR1 SGHNT, CDR2 YYREEE (reference sequence). The V gene lost 4 bases and the J gene lost 5 bases, with 10 bases spanning the gap. This chain's CDR3 is CASSLTQNEQYF. The CDR3 DNA follows: TGTGCCAGCAGCCTAACACAGAACGAGCAGTACTTC.

This clone was recorded once. This chain connects TRBV7-9 to TRBJ2-1, with a tentative D call TRBD2 (5 bases). V lost 2 bases and J 9 bases, leaving 11 bases between the germline ends. The V gene's germline CDR1 is SEHNR and CDR2 FQNEAQ (reference sequence). The CDR3 spans 13 residues. The CDR3 region is CASSLYSGGEQFF. The CDR3 DNA is TGTGCCAGCAGCTTATACTCCGGAGGTGAGCAGTTCTTC. The full variable domain, its missing parts supplied by reference TRBV7-9 and TRBJ2-1, is DTGVSQNPRHKITKRGQNVTFRCDPISEHNRLYWYRQTLGQGPEFLTYFQNEAQLEKSRLLSDRFSAERPKGSFSTLEIQRTEQGDSAMYLCASSLYSGGEQFFGPGTRLTVL.

The chain uses TRBV27 and TRBJ2-5, with a tentative D call TRBD2 (6 bases). V shed 6 bases and J shed 9 bases, with 23 bases lying between them. The CDR3 spans 15 residues. Germline assignment: CDR1 MNHEY and CDR2 SMNVEV (reference sequence). CDR3 DNA sequence: TGTGCCAGCAGCTCCAGCGGGCGGACCTTGTTGGCCCAGTACTTC. Translation gives CASSSSGRTLLAQYF.